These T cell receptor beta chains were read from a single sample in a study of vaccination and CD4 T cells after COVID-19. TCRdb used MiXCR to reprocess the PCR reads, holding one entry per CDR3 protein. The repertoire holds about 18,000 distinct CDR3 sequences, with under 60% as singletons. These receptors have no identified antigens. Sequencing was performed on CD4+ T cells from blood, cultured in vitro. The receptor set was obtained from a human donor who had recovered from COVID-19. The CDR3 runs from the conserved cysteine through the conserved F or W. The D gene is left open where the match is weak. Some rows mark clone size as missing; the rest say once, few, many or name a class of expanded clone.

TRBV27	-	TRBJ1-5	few	CASSSRAHSNQPQHF	TGTGCCAGCAGTTCCCGGGCCCACAGCAATCAGCCCCAGCATTTT
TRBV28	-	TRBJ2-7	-	CASSSLPLTYEQYF	TGTGCCAGCAGTTCCCTCCCCCTTACCTACGAGCAGTACTTC
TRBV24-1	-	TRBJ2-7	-	CATSGASDAGNVYEQYF	TGTGCCACCAGTGGCGCGTCTGACGCAGGGAATGTATACGAGCAGTACTTC
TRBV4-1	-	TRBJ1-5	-	CASSQEWIYSNQPQHF	TGCGCCAGCAGCCAAGAATGGATTTATAGCAATCAGCCCCAGCATTTT
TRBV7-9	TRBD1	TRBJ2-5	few	CASSWTGRETQYF	TGTGCCAGCAGCTGGACAGGGCGGGAGACCCAGTACTTC
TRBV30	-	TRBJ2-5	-	CAWSVVGGETQYF	TGTGCCTGGAGTGTTGTAGGGGGGGAGACCCAGTACTTC
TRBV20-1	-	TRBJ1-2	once	CSARDQMGSGYGYTF	TGCAGTGCTAGAGATCAGATGGGAAGCGGCTATGGCTACACCTTC
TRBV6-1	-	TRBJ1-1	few	CASGWGFGEAFF	TGTGCCAGCGGATGGGGGTTTGGTGAAGCTTTCTTT
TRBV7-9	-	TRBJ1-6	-	CATKFGTPGTGSPLHF	TGTGCCACCAAGTTTGGGACACCCGGAACGGGTTCACCCCTCCACTTT
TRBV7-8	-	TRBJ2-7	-	CASSHLASMSHEQYF	TGTGCCAGCAGTCACCTGGCCAGTATGTCTCACGAGCAGTACTTC
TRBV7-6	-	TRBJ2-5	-	CASSLGPTQETQYF	TGTGCCAGCAGCTTAGGACCGACTCAAGAGACCCAGTACTTC
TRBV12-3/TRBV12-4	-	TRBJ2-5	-	CASSLGPETQYF	TGTGCCAGCAGTTTAGGCCCGGAGACCCAGTACTTC
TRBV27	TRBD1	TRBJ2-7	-	CASTSQGTEQYF	TGTGCCAGTACGTCACAGGGGACCGAGCAGTACTTC
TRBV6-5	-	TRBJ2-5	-	CASSYRDGQETQYF	TGTGCCAGCAGTTACCGGGACGGACAAGAGACCCAGTACTTC
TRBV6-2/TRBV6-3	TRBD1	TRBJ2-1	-	CASSYLTGEYNEQFF	TGTGCCAGCAGCTACCTTACAGGGGAGTACAATGAGCAGTTCTTC
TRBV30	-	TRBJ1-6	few	CAWRMKQGNNSPLHF	TGTGCCTGGAGGATGAAACAGGGAAATAATTCACCCCTCCACTTT
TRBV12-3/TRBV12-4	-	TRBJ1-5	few	CATSGGGGQPQHF	TGTGCCACCTCGGGAGGGGGAGGTCAGCCCCAGCATTTT
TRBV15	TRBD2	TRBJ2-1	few	CATSRGLAGVYEQFF	TGTGCCACCAGCAGAGGACTAGCGGGAGTCTATGAGCAGTTCTTC
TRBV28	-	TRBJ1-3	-	CASSRLLSGNTIYF	TGTGCCAGCAGCCGGTTGTTGTCTGGAAACACCATATATTTT
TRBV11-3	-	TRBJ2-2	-	CASSLGAWNTGELFF	TGTGCCAGCAGCTTAGGCGCGTGGAACACCGGGGAGCTGTTTTTT
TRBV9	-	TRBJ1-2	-	CASSVDGYGYTF	TGTGCCAGCAGCGTAGACGGCTATGGCTACACCTTC
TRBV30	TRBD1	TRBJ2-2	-	CAWRTEGQGMEGELFF	TGTGCCTGGAGGACAGAAGGACAGGGGATGGAAGGGGAGCTGTTTTTT
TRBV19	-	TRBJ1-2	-	CASSRPGHLYGYTF	TGTGCCAGTAGTCGTCCGGGACACCTCTATGGCTACACCTTC
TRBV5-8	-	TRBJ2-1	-	CGVARWSSYNEQFF	TGCGGGGTCGCGCGCTGGAGCTCCTACAATGAGCAGTTCTTC
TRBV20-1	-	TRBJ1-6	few	CSVTPGRNSPLHF	TGCAGTGTTACCCCAGGGCGTAATTCACCCCTCCACTTT
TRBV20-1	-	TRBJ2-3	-	CSASNPWGTDTQYF	TGCAGTGCTAGTAACCCCTGGGGCACAGATACGCAGTATTTT
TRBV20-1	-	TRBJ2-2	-	CSANHPDSTGELFF	TGCAGTGCTAACCACCCGGACAGCACCGGGGAGCTGTTTTTT
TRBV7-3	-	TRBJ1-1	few	CASSPTSSTTEAFF	TGTGCCAGCAGCCCAACCAGTTCGACAACCGAAGCTTTCTTT
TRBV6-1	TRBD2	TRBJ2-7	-	CASRTSGRADEQYF	TGTGCCAGCAGGACTAGCGGGAGGGCCGACGAGCAGTACTTC
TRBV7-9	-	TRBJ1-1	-	CASSPPGTLMNTEAFF	TGTGCCAGCAGCCCCCCGGGGACGTTGATGAACACTGAAGCTTTCTTT
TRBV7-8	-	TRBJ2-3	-	CASSPRVILTPDTQYF	TGTGCCAGCAGCCCCCGGGTCATCCTCACGCCAGATACGCAGTATTTT
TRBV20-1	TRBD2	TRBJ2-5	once	CSARGGPSSGQETQYF	TGCAGTGCTAGAGGAGGTCCGTCTAGCGGCCAAGAGACCCAGTACTTC
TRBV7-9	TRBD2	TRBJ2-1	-	CASRPGLASYNEQFF	TGTGCCAGCCGACCGGGACTAGCGTCCTACAATGAGCAGTTCTTC
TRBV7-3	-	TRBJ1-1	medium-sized	CASSAQGLLGAFF	TGTGCCAGCAGTGCGCAGGGCTTGTTAGGAGCTTTCTTT
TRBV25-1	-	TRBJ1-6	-	CASSSSYNSPLHF	TGTGCCAGCAGTAGCTCCTATAATTCACCCCTCCACTTT
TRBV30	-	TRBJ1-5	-	CAWSPPFRDRYSNQPQHF	TGTGCCTGGAGTCCTCCTTTCCGGGACCGCTATAGCAATCAGCCCCAGCATTTT
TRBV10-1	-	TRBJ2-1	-	CASSTGAYNEQFF	TGCGCCAGCAGCACGGGGGCCTACAATGAGCAGTTCTTC